These T cell receptor beta chains were read from a single sample in a study of spatial heterogeneity in lung cancer. MiXCR, applied by TCRdb to the 5' RACE reads, yields one record per CDR3 protein. The sample shows roughly 28,000 distinct CDR3 sequences, under 8.5% of them seen only once. The material sequenced was lung tumor tissue, taken at surgery. The receptor source for this set is a male donor with early-stage non-small cell lung cancer. Both conserved end residues are part of each CDR3. D genes are given only for firm matches. Some rows have no size entry. The others give once, few or many, or a class for an expanded clone.

V	size	length	J	D	DNA	CDR3
TRBV3-1	many	14	TRBJ2-1	TRBD1	TGTGCCAGCAGCCGGACAGGGGGCATCAATGAGCAGTTCTTC	CASSRTGGINEQFF
TRBV20-1	many	12	TRBJ1-3	-	TGCAGTGCTAGAGGCCTAGGAAACACCATATATTTT	CSARGLGNTIYF
TRBV20-1	many	13	TRBJ1-5	-	TGCAGTGCTAGAGGAGGGGCACAACAGCCCCAGCATTTT	CSARGGAQQPQHF
TRBV5-1	few	13	TRBJ2-7	-	TGCGCCAGCAAACGGGACGGCGACTACGAGCAGTACTTC	CASKRDGDYEQYF
TRBV27	-	13	TRBJ2-5	TRBD1	TGTGCCAGCAGCTCCGAGACAGGGGGGACCCAGTACTTC	CASSSETGGTQYF
TRBV5-1	many	15	TRBJ2-1	-	TGCGCCAGCAGCTCGCGGGTGGACACCGACAATGAGCAGTTCTTC	CASSSRVDTDNEQFF
TRBV29-1	many	13	TRBJ1-2	TRBD1	TGCAGCGTTCCCCGGACAGGACTATCTGGCTACACCTTC	CSVPRTGLSGYTF
TRBV29-1	-	13	TRBJ2-3	TRBD1	TGCAGCGTCCCGGGACAGGTTAGAGATACGCAGTATTTT	CSVPGQVRDTQYF
TRBV3-1	many	17	TRBJ2-3	-	TGTGCCAGCAGCCAAGGTTCGCCTTTTGATGGCACAGATACGCAGTATTTT	CASSQGSPFDGTDTQYF
TRBV7-9	-	15	TRBJ2-5	-	TGTGCCAGCAGCTTGGACACATATCTCTGGGAGACCCAGTACTTC	CASSLDTYLWETQYF
TRBV30	few	13	TRBJ1-6	TRBD1	TGTGCCTCCCCCGGGACAGGGAATTCACCCCTCCACTTT	CASPGTGNSPLHF
TRBV18	-	14	TRBJ1-2	TRBD1	TGTGCCAGCTCACCTCAGGGGGTGGCCTATGGCTACACCTTC	CASSPQGVAYGYTF
TRBV3-1	-	16	TRBJ2-1	-	TGTGCCAGCAGCCAGCTAAGCGGGCTATCTAACAATGAGCAGTTCTTC	CASSQLSGLSNNEQFF
TRBV10-3	few	13	TRBJ2-1	-	TGTGCCATCAGTGGGGGGCCCCGGGATGAGCAGTTCTTC	CAISGGPRDEQFF
TRBV7-2	few	15	TRBJ2-3	-	TGTGCCAGCAGGGCTAGCCCTACCCCGTCAGATACGCAGTATTTT	CASRASPTPSDTQYF
TRBV9	few	16	TRBJ2-2	-	TGTGCCAGCAGCGTCGTCACAGGGTATTCTCCCGGGGAGCTGTTTTTT	CASSVVTGYSPGELFF
TRBV18	many	13	TRBJ1-3	-	TGTGCCAGCACAACAGGGACTGGAAACACCATATATTTT	CASTTGTGNTIYF
TRBV7-9	few	16	TRBJ2-6	-	TGTGCCAGCAGCCACCGCAGGGACTCTGGGGCCAACGTCCTGACTTTC	CASSHRRDSGANVLTF
TRBV29-1	few	14	TRBJ1-1	-	TGCAGCGTTGAAATTGAGCGGCAGAACACTGAAGCTTTCTTT	CSVEIERQNTEAFF
TRBV5-1	many	15	TRBJ2-5	TRBD2	TGCGCCAGCAGCTTGGGGACTAGCGGGGAAGAGACCCAGTACTTC	CASSLGTSGEETQYF
TRBV29-1	many	13	TRBJ1-1	-	TGCAGCGTTGAGTGGGCAATGAACACTGAAGCTTTCTTT	CSVEWAMNTEAFF
TRBV19	many	16	TRBJ1-4	TRBD1	TGTGCCAGTAGTCTACAGGGGGCGCGGGGAGACGAAAAACTGTTTTTT	CASSLQGARGDEKLFF
TRBV4-1	few	13	TRBJ1-2	-	TGCGCCAGCAGCCCTCAACGGAACTATGGCTACACCTTC	CASSPQRNYGYTF
TRBV7-2	many	14	TRBJ1-1	TRBD1	TGTGCCAGCAGCATCCGGGACAGGGTCCCAGGAGCTTTCTTT	CASSIRDRVPGAFF
TRBV7-2	few	13	TRBJ1-2	-	TGTGCCAGCAGTTCAGGGGTCGGCTATGGCTACACCTTC	CASSSGVGYGYTF
TRBV18	many	12	TRBJ1-4	TRBD1	TGTGCCAGCTCACAAGACAGGGACAAACTGTTTTTT	CASSQDRDKLFF
TRBV10-3	-	14	TRBJ1-1	TRBD1	TGTGCCATCAGTTTGACAGGGCTGAACACTGAAGCTTTCTTT	CAISLTGLNTEAFF
TRBV27	few	16	TRBJ2-1	-	TGTGCCAGCAGTTTGCCGACAGCGGGCTCCTACAATGAGCAGTTCTTC	CASSLPTAGSYNEQFF
TRBV2	many	15	TRBJ2-2	-	TGTGCCAGCAGGTGGTCAGCAGCGAACACCGGGGAGCTGTTTTTT	CASRWSAANTGELFF
TRBV27	-	16	TRBJ2-6	TRBD1	TGTGCCAGCAGTTTTCTCAGGGGGCTAGGGGCCAACGTCCTGACTTTC	CASSFLRGLGANVLTF
TRBV6-2/TRBV6-3	-	16	TRBJ2-1	TRBD2	TGTGCCAGCAGCCGACTAGCGGGGGCACCGGGGAATGAGCAGTTCTTC	CASSRLAGAPGNEQFF
TRBV9	many	14	TRBJ2-7	-	TGTGCCAGCAGCCCAGGGCTGGGGAACTACGAGCAGTACTTC	CASSPGLGNYEQYF
TRBV4-3	few	14	TRBJ2-2	TRBD2	TGCGCCAGCAGCCAACGACTAGCGAGCCTAGCGCTGTTTTTT	CASSQRLASLALFF
TRBV19	few	16	TRBJ2-3	-	TGTGCCAGTAGTATAGGGGCGGGTGAGAGCACCTATACGCAGTATTTT	CASSIGAGESTYTQYF
TRBV20-1	many	13	TRBJ2-4	-	TGCAGTGCTAGGAGGGGGGTACGAAACATTCAGTACTTC	CSARRGVRNIQYF
TRBV28	-	15	TRBJ1-6	TRBD1	TGTGCCAGCATTTCTCCCGCAGGGGGCTGGACACCCCTCCACTTT	CASISPAGGWTPLHF
TRBV5-4	-	11	TRBJ2-5	-	TGTGCCAGCAGCTTTAGGGAGACCCAGTACTTC	CASSFRETQYF
TRBV20-1	few	16	TRBJ2-1	TRBD2	TGCAGTGCCCAGCGGGGGGGTCTGAGCTCCTACAATGAGCAGTTCTTC	CSAQRGGLSSYNEQFF
TRBV5-1	few	15	TRBJ1-6	-	TGCGCCAGCAGCTTTGGGGTTCTTGAGAATTCACCCCTCCACTTT	CASSFGVLENSPLHF
TRBV10-1	many	14	TRBJ2-1	-	TGCGCCAGCAGTTTTGGGGGGTCCTACAATGAGCAGTTCTTC	CASSFGGSYNEQFF
TRBV27	-	13	TRBJ2-7	-	TGTGCCCCCGAACCCCACAGGGAACACGAGCAGTACTTC	CAPEPHREHEQYF
TRBV12-3/TRBV12-4	many	17	TRBJ1-5	TRBD1	TGTGCCAGCAGGCCTGGGACAGGGGAGGGAAGCAATCAGCCCCAGCATTTT	CASRPGTGEGSNQPQHF
TRBV20-1	many	17	TRBJ2-3	TRBD2	TGCAGTGCTATCCCGGGACTAGCGGGTTCCCCCAGGGATACGCAGTATTTT	CSAIPGLAGSPRDTQYF
TRBV6-2/TRBV6-3	few	16	TRBJ2-3	TRBD1	TGTGCCAGCAGCCGTCCCGGCGACAGGGCGCCAGATACGCAGTATTTT	CASSRPGDRAPDTQYF
TRBV28	-	14	TRBJ1-1	-	TGTGCCAGTAACCCTGGGGGGCGATCCACTGAAGCTTTCTTT	CASNPGGRSTEAFF
TRBV3-1	-	14	TRBJ2-5	-	TGTGCCAGCAGCCACCAGGGGGGGGAAGAGACCCAGTACTTC	CASSHQGGEETQYF
TRBV5-1	many	14	TRBJ2-3	-	TGCGCCAGCAGCTCCGGGACAAACGCAGATACGCAGTATTTT	CASSSGTNADTQYF
TRBV28	few	14	TRBJ2-7	TRBD1	TGTGCCAGCAGTATCGCCGGGACAGCCTTGGAGCAGTACTTC	CASSIAGTALEQYF
TRBV27	many	16	TRBJ2-3	-	TGTGCCAGCAGTTTAGCGGACACGCTGGGCACAGATACGCAGTATTTT	CASSLADTLGTDTQYF
TRBV29-1	-	14	TRBJ1-2	TRBD1	TGCAGCGTTATCAGGGACAGGGGAGGATATGGCTACACCTTC	CSVIRDRGGYGYTF
TRBV7-9	many	15	TRBJ1-4	-	TGTGCCAGCGCCCCTAACAGGGTGACAAATGAAAAACTGTTTTTT	CASAPNRVTNEKLFF
TRBV11-2	-	14	TRBJ2-7	-	TGTGCCAGCAGCGGGGACGGGAAGAGGTACGAGCAGTACTTC	CASSGDGKRYEQYF
TRBV10-3	many	13	TRBJ2-3	TRBD2	TGTGCCATCTTAGCGGGGGGAACAGATACGCAGTATTTT	CAILAGGTDTQYF